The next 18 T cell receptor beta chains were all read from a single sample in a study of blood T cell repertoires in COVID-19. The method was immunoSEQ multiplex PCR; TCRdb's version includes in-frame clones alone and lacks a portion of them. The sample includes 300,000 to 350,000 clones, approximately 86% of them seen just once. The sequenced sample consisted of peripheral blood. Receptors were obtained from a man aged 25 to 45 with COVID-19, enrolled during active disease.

The CDR3 bases are TGCACCAGCAGCCAATTTCAGGGGCATAGCAATCAGCCCCAGCATTTT. This codes for CTSSQFQGHSNQPQHF. The chain links TRBV1 to TRBJ1-5; the listed D gene, TRBD1, was not tested against the DNA. TRBV1 corresponds to a pseudogene. This CDR3 spans 16 amino acids.

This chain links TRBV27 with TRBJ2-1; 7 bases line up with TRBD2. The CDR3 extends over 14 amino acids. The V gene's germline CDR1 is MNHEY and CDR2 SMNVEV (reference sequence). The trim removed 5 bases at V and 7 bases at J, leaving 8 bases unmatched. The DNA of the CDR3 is TGTGCCAGCAGTCTATACCAGGGAGGGAATGAGCAGTTCTTC. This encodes CASSLYQGGNEQFF.

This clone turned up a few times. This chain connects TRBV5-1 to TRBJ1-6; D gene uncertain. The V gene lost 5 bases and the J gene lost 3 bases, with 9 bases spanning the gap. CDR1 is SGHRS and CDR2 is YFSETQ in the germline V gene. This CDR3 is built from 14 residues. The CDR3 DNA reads TGCGCCAGCAGTGCGGAACACTATAATTCACCCCTCCACTTT. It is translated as CASSAEHYNSPLHF. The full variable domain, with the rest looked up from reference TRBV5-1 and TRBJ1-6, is KAGVTQTPRYLIKTRGQQVTLSCSPISGHRSVSWYQQTPGQGLQFLFEYFSETQRNKGNFPGRFSGRQFSNSRSEMNVSTLELGDSALYLCASSAEHYNSPLHFGNGTRLTVT.

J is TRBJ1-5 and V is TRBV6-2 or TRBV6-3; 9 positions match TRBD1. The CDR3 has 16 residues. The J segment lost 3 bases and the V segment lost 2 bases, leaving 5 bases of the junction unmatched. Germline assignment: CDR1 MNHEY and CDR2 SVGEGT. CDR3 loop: CASSYRTGVNNQPQHF. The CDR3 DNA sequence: TGTGCCAGCAGTTACCGGACAGGGGTGAACAATCAGCCCCAGCATTTT.

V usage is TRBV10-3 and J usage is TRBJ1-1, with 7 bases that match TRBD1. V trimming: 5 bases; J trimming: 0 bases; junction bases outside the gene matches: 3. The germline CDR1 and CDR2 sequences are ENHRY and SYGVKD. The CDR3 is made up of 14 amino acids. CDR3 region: CAISPGTVNTEAFF. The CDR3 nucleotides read TGTGCCATCAGTCCCGGGACAGTGAACACTGAAGCTTTCTTT.

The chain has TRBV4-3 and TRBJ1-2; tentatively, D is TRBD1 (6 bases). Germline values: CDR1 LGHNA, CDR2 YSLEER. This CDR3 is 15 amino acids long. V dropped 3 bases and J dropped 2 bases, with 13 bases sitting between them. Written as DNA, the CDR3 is TGCGCCAGCAGCCAGGGCGGACAGTCGAACTATGGCTACACCTTC. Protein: CASSQGGQSNYGYTF.

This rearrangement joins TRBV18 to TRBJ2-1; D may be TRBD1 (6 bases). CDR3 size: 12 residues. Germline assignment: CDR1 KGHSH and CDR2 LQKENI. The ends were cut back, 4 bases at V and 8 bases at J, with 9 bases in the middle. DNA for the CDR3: TGTGCCAGCTCACGACAGGCGGATGAGCAGTTCTTC. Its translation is CASSRQADEQFF.

As DNA, the CDR3 is TGTGCCAGCAGCCAGGCCTCTAGGTACAATGAGCAGTTCTTC. Amino acid sequence: CASSQASRYNEQFF. This chain uses TRBV14 with TRBJ2-1; D uncertain. Germline V gene data show CDR1 as SGHDN and CDR2 as FVKESK. Trimming shortened V by 3 bases and J by 4 bases, and 10 bases separated the two germline ends. This CDR3 contains 14 residues.

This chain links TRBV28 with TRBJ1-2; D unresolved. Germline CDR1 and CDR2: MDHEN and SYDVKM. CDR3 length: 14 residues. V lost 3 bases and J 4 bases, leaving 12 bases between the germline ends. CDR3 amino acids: CASSLPGPIYGYTF. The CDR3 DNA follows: TGTGCCAGCAGTTTGCCAGGCCCTATCTATGGCTACACCTTC.

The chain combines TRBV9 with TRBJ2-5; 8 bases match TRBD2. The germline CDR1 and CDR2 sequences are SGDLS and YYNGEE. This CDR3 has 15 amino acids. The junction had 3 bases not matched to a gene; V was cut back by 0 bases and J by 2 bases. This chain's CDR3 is CASSVGIAGQETQYF. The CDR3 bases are TGTGCCAGCAGCGTAGGGATAGCGGGACAAGAGACCCAGTACTTC.

CDR3 coding DNA: TGTGCCAGCAGCTCGAGGGTTTCTGGGGCCAACGTCCTGACTTTC. Translation gives CASSSRVSGANVLTF. This chain joins TRBV11-3 and TRBJ2-6; the D gene is possibly TRBD2 (5 bases). The CDR3 has 15 amino acids. With 4 bases removed from V and 1 base from J, the gap between germline ends came to 8 bases. The germline gives CDR1 SGHNT, CDR2 YENEEA. Variable domain in full (rest from reference TRBV11-3 and TRBJ2-6): EAGVVQSPRYKIIEKKQPVAFWCNPISGHNTLYWYLQNLGQGPELLIRYENEEAVDDSQLPKDRFSAERLKGVDSTLKIQPAELGDSAVYLCASSSRVSGANVLTFGAGSRLTVL.

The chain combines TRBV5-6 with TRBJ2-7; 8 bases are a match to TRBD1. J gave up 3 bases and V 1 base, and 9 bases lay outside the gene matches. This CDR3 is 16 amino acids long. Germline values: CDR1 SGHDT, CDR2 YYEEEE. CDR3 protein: CASSLWQDRVVYEQYF. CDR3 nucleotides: TGTGCCAGCAGCTTGTGGCAGGACAGGGTGGTCTACGAGCAGTACTTC.

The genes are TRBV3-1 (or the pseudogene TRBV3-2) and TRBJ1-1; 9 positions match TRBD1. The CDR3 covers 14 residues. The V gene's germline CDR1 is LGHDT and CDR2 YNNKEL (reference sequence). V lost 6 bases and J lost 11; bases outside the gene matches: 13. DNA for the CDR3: TGTGCCAGCAGTCCTTACCTGGACAGGGGAAGGGCTTTCTTT. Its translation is CASSPYLDRGRAFF.

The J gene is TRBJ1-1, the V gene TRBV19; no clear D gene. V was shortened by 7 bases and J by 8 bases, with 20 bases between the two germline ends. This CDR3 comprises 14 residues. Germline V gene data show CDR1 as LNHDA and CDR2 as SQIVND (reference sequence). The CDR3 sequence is CASIGRLVPKEAFF. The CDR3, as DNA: TGTGCCAGTATCGGGAGGTTGGTGCCAAAGGAAGCTTTCTTT.

This chain's CDR3 is CASSSRQRRDTQYF. The CDR3 DNA reads TGCGCCAGCAGCTCACGACAGCGTAGGGATACGCAGTATTTT. J is TRBJ2-3 and V is TRBV5-1; D may be TRBD1 (5 bases). Per the germline V gene, CDR1 is SGHRS and CDR2 is YFSETQ. This CDR3 comprises 14 residues. V lost 3 bases and J 6 bases, leaving 14 bases between the germline ends.

For the CDR3, the DNA is TGTGCCAGCTCACCACCGGGGGCACTCACAGATACGCAGTATTTT. This codes for CASSPPGALTDTQYF. This chain joins TRBV18 and TRBJ2-3; possibly TRBD1 for D (6 bases). The CDR3 consists of 15 residues. The V end lost 0 bases, the J end lost 2 bases, and 9 bases lay between the germline ends. CDR1 and CDR2 from the germline V gene are KGHSH and LQKENI. The full variable domain, its missing parts supplied by reference TRBV18 and TRBJ2-3, is NAGVMQNPRHLVRRRGQEARLRCSPMKGHSHVYWYRQLPEEGLKFMVYLQKENIIDESGMPKERFSAEFPKEGPSILRIQQVVRGDSAAYFCASSPPGALTDTQYFGPGTRLTVL.

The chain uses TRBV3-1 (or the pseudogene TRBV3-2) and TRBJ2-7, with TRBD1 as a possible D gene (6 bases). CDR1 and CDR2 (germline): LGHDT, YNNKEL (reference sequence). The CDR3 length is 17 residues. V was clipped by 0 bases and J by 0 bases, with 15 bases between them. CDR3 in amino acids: CASSQEGVGAISYEQYF. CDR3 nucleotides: TGTGCCAGCAGCCAAGAGGGGGTGGGGGCAATCTCCTACGAGCAGTACTTC.

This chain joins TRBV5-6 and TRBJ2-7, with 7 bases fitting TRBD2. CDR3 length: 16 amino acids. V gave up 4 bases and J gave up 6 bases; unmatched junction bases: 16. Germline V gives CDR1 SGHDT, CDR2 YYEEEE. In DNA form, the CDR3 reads TGTGCCAGCAGCGGGTCGGGACTACGGTTTAACGCCGAGCAGTACTTC. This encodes CASSGSGLRFNAEQYF.